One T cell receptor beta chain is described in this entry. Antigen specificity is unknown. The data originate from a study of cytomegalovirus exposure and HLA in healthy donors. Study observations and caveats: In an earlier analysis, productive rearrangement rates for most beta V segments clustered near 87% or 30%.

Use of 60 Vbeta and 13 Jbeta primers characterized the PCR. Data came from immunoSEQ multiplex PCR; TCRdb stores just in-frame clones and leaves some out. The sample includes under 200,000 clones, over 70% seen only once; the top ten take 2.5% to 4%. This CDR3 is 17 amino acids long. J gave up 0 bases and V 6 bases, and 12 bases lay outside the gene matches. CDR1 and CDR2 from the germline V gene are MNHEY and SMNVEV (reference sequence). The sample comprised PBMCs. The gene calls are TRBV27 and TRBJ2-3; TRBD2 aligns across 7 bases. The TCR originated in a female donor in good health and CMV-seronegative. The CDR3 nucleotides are TGTGCCAGCAGCCCGAAGACTAGCCGTCCTAGCACAGATACGCAGTATTTT. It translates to CASSPKTSRPSTDTQYF.